The table lists the clone carrying this T cell receptor (beta chain) with a few counts. These data are taken from a study of T-cell memory formation after mild COVID-19. In the study overall: TCR clusters were mostly confined to one donor each.

A single record per CDR3 protein comes from TCRdb applying MiXCR to the 5' RACE reads. The profile shows roughly 150,000 distinct CDR3 sequences, more than 14% of them singletons. The CDR3 covers 13 residues. The V and J ends lost 6 bases and 1 base respectively, with 9 bases between them. The V gene's germline CDR1 is MNHEY and CDR2 SVGAGI. The sequenced sample consisted of PBMCs or a T cell subset sorted from them (not recorded which). This TCR was sampled from an adult woman who had mild COVID-19 (a few samples of this study predate the infection). Cell type and time point are not known. V gene TRBV6-5 combines with J gene TRBJ1-1; no clear D. CDR3 sequence reads: CASRYAGNTEAFF. The CDR3 nucleotides read TGTGCCAGCAGGTACGCCGGGAACACTGAAGCTTTCTTT.